These T cell receptor beta chains were read from a single sample in a study of blood T cell repertoires in COVID-19. The table came from immunoSEQ multiplex PCR; TCRdb's copy has only in-frame clones and leaves some out. The sample carries nearly 250,000 clones, just under 90% recorded once. The sequencing input was PBMCs or T cells enriched from blood (not recorded which). The origin of the receptors is a man between 50 and 59 years old who had been exposed to COVID-19. Both conserved end residues are part of each CDR3. D genes are given only for firm matches. A row's size may be missing; if present it is once, few, many or a size class.

TRBV7-3	TRBJ1-1	.	.	15	TGTGCCAGCAGCTTAAGTCCCGACGGGAGCACTGAAGCTTTCTTT	CASSLSPDGSTEAFF
TRBV5-1	TRBJ2-4	few	TRBD2	15	TGCGCCAGCAGCTTATATAGCGGGGGAGGGAACATTCAGTACTTC	CASSLYSGGGNIQYF
TRBV9	TRBJ1-1	.	.	16	TGTGCCAGCAGCGCAGGGGAGGGGACAATTGGAGGTGAAGCTTTCTTT	CASSAGEGTIGGEAFF
TRBV10-1	TRBJ2-5	.	.	18	TGCGCCAGCAGTGAGTCTATCTCCGCGTCAGGGCCCAAAGAGACCCAGTACTTC	CASSESISASGPKETQYF
TRBV24-1	TRBJ1-3	.	.	15	TGTGCCACCAGTGATTCGGGAGCGGGAGGAAACACCATATATTTT	CATSDSGAGGNTIYF
TRBV21-1	TRBJ2-1	.	.	20	TGTGCCAGCAGCAAAGTGCGGGGTCCCTTCGGTGGTCACCCGAACAATGAGCAGTTCTTC	CASSKVRGPFGGHPNNEQFF
TRBV6-4	TRBJ2-5	.	.	13	TGTGCCAGCCCGAAGGGAGACGGGGAGACCCAGTACTTC	CASPKGDGETQYF
TRBV5-8	TRBJ1-5	.	.	15	TGTGCCAGCAGCTTTGAGAGGGGACTCTCTCAGCCCCAGCATTTT	CASSFERGLSQPQHF
TRBV28	TRBJ1-3	.	.	15	TGTGCCAGCAGTTCCCCGGGGGGAGCTGGAAACACCATATATTTT	CASSSPGGAGNTIYF
TRBV29-1	TRBJ1-1	.	.	14	TGCAGCGTGGGAACCGGGACAAAAAACACTGAAGCTTTCTTT	CSVGTGTKNTEAFF
TRBV5-4	TRBJ1-2	.	.	14	TGTGCCAGCAGCTTGGATTGGGGAGGAGATGGCTACACCTTC	CASSLDWGGDGYTF
TRBV2	TRBJ1-4	few	TRBD1	12	TGTGCCAGCAGGGACAGGGAAACAAAACTGTTTTTT	CASRDRETKLFF
TRBV7-9	TRBJ1-5	.	.	12	TGTGCCAGCAGCCCTCAGAATCAGCCCCAGCATTTT	CASSPQNQPQHF
TRBV6-2/TRBV6-3	TRBJ2-5	.	TRBD2	17	TGTGCCAGCAGTTACTCGATGGCGGGAGGTCCCCCAGAGACCCAGTACTTC	CASSYSMAGGPPETQYF
TRBV5-1	TRBJ1-2	.	TRBD1	13	TGCGCCAGCAGTCCAGGGGGGTTCGATGGCTACACCTTC	CASSPGGFDGYTF
TRBV5-1	TRBJ2-5	.	.	13	TGCGCCAGCAGCGCCCGCGGGGCAGAGACCCAGTACTTC	CASSARGAETQYF
TRBV27	TRBJ2-1	.	TRBD2	15	TGTGCCAGCAGTGTCGGGACTAGCGTTAACAATGAGCAGTTCTTC	CASSVGTSVNNEQFF
TRBV11-3	TRBJ2-5	.	TRBD2	14	TGTGCCAGCAGCTTAGGGGGGGGTGGCGAGACCCAGTACTTC	CASSLGGGGETQYF
TRBV5-6	TRBJ2-3	.	TRBD2	17	TGTGCCAGCAGCTGGCAGGGGACTAGCGGGAGCACAGATACGCAGTATTTT	CASSWQGTSGSTDTQYF
TRBV5-1	TRBJ2-1	.	TRBD2	16	TGCGCCAGCAGCTTGGTTAGCGGGAGCTCCTACAATGAGCAGTTCTTC	CASSLVSGSSYNEQFF
TRBV6-1	TRBJ2-1	.	.	11	TGTGCCAGCAGTGAATTCTATGAGCAGTTCTTC	CASSEFYEQFF
TRBV7-9	TRBJ1-1	.	.	13	TGTGCCAGCAGCATCGCAGGTAGTACTGAAGCTTTCTTT	CASSIAGSTEAFF
TRBV6-5	TRBJ2-1	.	TRBD2	15	TGTGCCAGCAGCCCCTGGCGGGGGGGCACGGATGAGCAGTTCTTC	CASSPWRGGTDEQFF
TRBV7-2	TRBJ1-1	.	TRBD1	13	TGTGCCAGCGACAGGACAGGTAGCGTTGAAGCTTTCTTT	CASDRTGSVEAFF
TRBV28	TRBJ2-7	.	.	14	TGTGCCAGCAGCGAAAACCGGGGAGCTCTCGAGCAGTACTTC	CASSENRGALEQYF
TRBV5-1	TRBJ1-4	.	.	15	TGCGCCAGCAGCTTGAATCCGGGAGTAGGTGAAAAACTGTTTTTT	CASSLNPGVGEKLFF
TRBV5-1	TRBJ2-1	.	TRBD2	15	TGCGCCAGCAGCTTGGATAGCGGGAGGACCGATGAGCAGTTCTTC	CASSLDSGRTDEQFF
TRBV6-5	TRBJ1-1	.	.	14	TGTGCCAGCAGTTACTCCAGGGTAGACACTGAAGCTTTCTTT	CASSYSRVDTEAFF
TRBV18	TRBJ1-4	.	TRBD1	18	TGTGCCAGCTCACCGCCGGGACAGCTAGTTGCAACTAATGAAAAACTGTTTTTT	CASSPPGQLVATNEKLFF
TRBV19	TRBJ2-1	.	TRBD1	14	TGTGCCAGTTCCTTCCGGGACAGAGCCAATGAGCAGTTCTTC	CASSFRDRANEQFF
TRBV7-9	TRBJ1-2	once	.	13	TGTGCCAGCAGCTTGGTCACGGGGTATGGCTACACCTTC	CASSLVTGYGYTF
TRBV7-9	TRBJ2-3	.	.	14	TGTGCCAGCAGCTTATCTGAGGTCACAGATACGCAGTATTTT	CASSLSEVTDTQYF
TRBV28	TRBJ2-3	once	.	13	TGTGCCAGCAGTGAAAGACTGCGGGATACGCAGTATTTT	CASSERLRDTQYF
TRBV11-3	TRBJ2-1	.	.	12	TGTGCCAGCAGCTTAGAATCGACTTCGCAGTTCTTC	CASSLESTSQFF
TRBV18	TRBJ2-7	.	TRBD1	15	TGTGCCAGCTCACGATTCGGACAGGGACCCTACGAGCAGTACTTC	CASSRFGQGPYEQYF
TRBV5-1	TRBJ2-1	.	TRBD2	16	TGCGCCAGCAGCTTGGAGGCTAGCGGGAGCGTCAATGAGCAGTTCTTC	CASSLEASGSVNEQFF
TRBV18	TRBJ1-5	.	.	14	TGTGCCAGCTCACCACGCAGTCTGGCTCAGCCCCAGCATTTT	CASSPRSLAQPQHF
TRBV5-6	TRBJ1-2	.	.	15	TGTGCCAGCAGCTTGGTTTTCTTGGGGGCGGGCGGCTACACCTTC	CASSLVFLGAGGYTF
TRBV7-2	TRBJ2-3	.	.	16	TGTGCCAGCAGCTTCCTCTCCGGGACTAGCACAGATACGCAGTATTTT	CASSFLSGTSTDTQYF
TRBV7-2	TRBJ2-1	.	.	16	TGTGCCAGCAGCTTAAACGGTGGTAGCTCCTACAATGAGCAGTTCTTC	CASSLNGGSSYNEQFF
TRBV19	TRBJ1-6	.	.	18	TGTGCCAGTAGTATAAGGTCAGGGGTTGGCTCCTATAATTCACCCCTCCACTTT	CASSIRSGVGSYNSPLHF
TRBV10-3	TRBJ2-1	.	.	17	TGTGCCATCAGCACCGTGAGCGGAGCGAGCTCCTACAATGAGCAGTTCTTC	CAISTVSGASSYNEQFF
TRBV28	TRBJ2-1	few	TRBD1	15	TGTGCCAGCAGTTCACAGGGGGGAGGTCTCTTTGAGCAGTTCTTC	CASSSQGGGLFEQFF
TRBV6-5	TRBJ1-1	.	TRBD1	13	TGTGCCAGCAGTTACAGGGACAGAGTTGAAGCTTTCTTT	CASSYRDRVEAFF
TRBV27	TRBJ1-5	.	.	15	TGTGCCAGCAGTTTTGGGAAAGGGAGTAATCAGCCCCAGCATTTT	CASSFGKGSNQPQHF
TRBV28	TRBJ2-1	.	TRBD1	13	TGTGCCAGCATCCAGGACAGGGGTAATGAGCAGTTCTTC	CASIQDRGNEQFF
TRBV12-3/TRBV12-4	TRBJ1-1	.	TRBD1	13	TGTGCCAGCAGCACGGACAGGAGGACTGAAGCTTTCTTT	CASSTDRRTEAFF
TRBV5-6	TRBJ2-1	.	.	14	TGTGCCAGCAGCTTGGATGGTAGATACAATGAGCAGTTCTTC	CASSLDGRYNEQFF
TRBV5-1	TRBJ2-1	.	.	14	TGCGCCAGCAGCTTAACTAGCTCCTACAATGAGCAGTTCTTC	CASSLTSSYNEQFF
TRBV2	TRBJ1-6	.	.	14	TGTGCCAGCACCCCACCAGGAATTAATTCACCCCTCCACTTT	CASTPPGINSPLHF
TRBV5-1	TRBJ2-1	.	TRBD2	16	TGCGCCAGCAGCTTGCCGTCTAGCGGGGGGTCAGGTGAGCAGTTCTTC	CASSLPSSGGSGEQFF
TRBV9	TRBJ1-4	.	.	13	TGTGCCAGCAGCGCTCGGACTGGGGAAAAACTGTTTTTT	CASSARTGEKLFF
TRBV5-5	TRBJ1-2	.	TRBD1	16	TGTGCCAGCAGCGACCAACGACAGGGGGCGTACAATGGCTACACCTTC	CASSDQRQGAYNGYTF
TRBV27	TRBJ1-1	.	.	15	TGTGCCAGCAGTTTAGGCCGATGGGGAGACACTGAAGCTTTCTTT	CASSLGRWGDTEAFF